One TCR beta chain is described in this entry. The sample holds a few counts of this clonotype. Its cognate antigen has yet to be identified. There are no base qualities to consult, and no much larger clone falls within one base. This sample stems from a study of T-cell reconstitution after alpha-beta-depleted transplantation in children listed by TCRdb under 2016. With regard to the full study: Using TCR repertoire profiling, the study quantitatively followed how T-cell immune reconstitution unfolded in children after TCRalphabeta/CD19-depleted allogeneic hematopoietic cell transplantation. General study outcomes and caveats: The apparently early alphabetaT-cell count recovery about two months after transplant was reportedly dependent on only several hundred rapidly expanded clones derived from non-depleted graft cells. Hyperexpanded clone frequencies declined over subsequent months; after one year, T-cell counts and TCRbeta diversity were mostly attributed to newly produced T cells. The high TCRbeta diversity at day 60 in some patients was ascribed to recipient T cells and intrathymic progenitors that had survived conditioning.

Sample treatment or condition, as interpreted from the label and publication: allogeneic hematopoietic cell transplantation with graft depleted of TCRalphabeta T cells and CD19 B cells. TCRalphabeta/CD19-depleted allogeneic hematopoietic cell grafts were given to the transplant recipients, all of whom were children. The library was generated by PCR. Sequencing relied on an Illumina HiSeq 2500. TCR libraries were prepared with molecular barcoding, using unique molecular identifiers to normalize TCRbeta repertoire quantification. TCRdb itself trimmed the public reads at Q25 with fastp, ran MiXCR and retained productive beta chains. Identical CDR3 proteins give one entry, which carries the most common genes and DNA. Present in this sample are more than 500,000 distinct CDR3 sequences, over 9.5% of which were seen just once. 12% to 15% of the sample is in the top ten clones. Trimming removed 5 bases from V and 0 bases from J, leaving 8 bases between the germline ends. The germline V gene specifies MDHEN as CDR1 and SYDVKM as CDR2. The CDR3 measures 14 amino acids from cysteine to phenylalanine. The DNA shown is the 42-base CDR3, in frame from base 1.

This clonotype originated in a female patient under 10 years old who had a stem cell transplant for aplastic anemia, so the T cells may come from the graft donor. Sequenced here: PBMCs, mostly from graft donor cells, sampled 180 days after TCRalphabeta/CD19-depleted stem cell transplant. The receptor chain draws on TRBV28 and TRBJ1-3; there is no confident call for the D gene. Here is the DNA: TGTGCCAGCAGTCTCCGGTTCTCTGGAAACACCATATATTTT. Translated, it reads CASSLRFSGNTIYF. Reference TRBV28 and TRBJ1-3 proteins supply the regions before and after the CDR3; the full variable domain is: DVKVTQSSRYLVKRTGEKVFLECVQDMDHENMFWYRQDPGLGLRLIYFSYDVKMKEKGDIPEGYSVSREKKERFSLILESASTNQTSMYLCASSLRFSGNTIYFGEGSWLTVV.